One sample yielded the 12 T cell receptor beta chains listed below, sequenced in a study of OX40 agonist ivuxolimab in advanced cancers. Profiling relied on immunoSEQ multiplex PCR, and the TCRdb table lists in-frame clones only, not all of them. The profile shows tens of thousands of clones, about 83% of them singletons. This sample comprised CD4+ or CD8+ T cells sorted from blood, obtained in a trial of the OX40 agonist ivuxolimab. The receptors were gathered from an adult with an advanced solid tumor such as melanoma, head and neck, liver or kidney cancer.

The rearrangement links TRBV5-1 to TRBJ2-1, with TRBD2 identical over 15 bases. V gave up 4 bases and J gave up 0 bases; unmatched junction bases: 2. Germline V lookup: CDR1 SGHRS, CDR2 YFSETQ. The CDR3 is 17 amino acids. The CDR3 here is CASSRTSGGASYNEQFF. Written as DNA, the CDR3 is TGCGCCAGCAGCCGGACTAGCGGGGGGGCCTCCTACAATGAGCAGTTCTTC. Full variable domain (rest looked up from reference TRBV5-1 and TRBJ2-1): KAGVTQTPRYLIKTRGQQVTLSCSPISGHRSVSWYQQTPGQGLQFLFEYFSETQRNKGNFPGRFSGRQFSNSRSEMNVSTLELGDSALYLCASSRTSGGASYNEQFFGPGTRLTVL.

Note on this clone: The junction departs from the called germline gene at one end, perhaps through a read error. Additional DNA sequences in this sample encode the identical CDR3. This rearrangement joins TRBV6-1 to TRBJ2-3; no clear D gene. The germline V gene encodes CDR1 MNHNS and CDR2 SASEGT. The CDR3 sequence is 12 residues long. The chain's CDR3 is CASSETTDTQYF. CDR3 DNA: TGCGCCAGCAGTGAGACGACAGATACGCAGTATTTT.

The genes are TRBV6-5 and TRBJ1-1, with 7 positions matching TRBD1. This CDR3 contains 15 residues. CDR1 and CDR2 from the germline V gene are MNHEY and SVGAGI. Trimming at V came to 7 bases and at J to 0 bases, leaving 8 bases not matched to a gene. The CDR3 loop is CASMAGTAMNTEAFF. The CDR3 coding sequence is TGTGCCAGCATGGCCGGGACAGCGATGAACACTGAAGCTTTCTTT.

This clone was found a few times. The chain couples TRBV6-1 to TRBJ2-3; 8 bases fit TRBD2. This CDR3 has 15 residues. J lost 1 base, V lost 6 bases, and 6 bases had no gene match. CDR1 and CDR2 from the germline V gene are MNHNS and SASEGT. The CDR3 region has the DNA TGTGCCAGCAGGCCTCGGGGGGGTGGCACAGATACGCAGTATTTT. This translates into CASRPRGGGTDTQYF.

This chain links TRBV28 with TRBJ2-1, with D perhaps matching TRBD1 (6 bases). CDR3 length: 15 amino acids. Trimming stripped 5 bases from V and 1 base from J, with 12 bases between. CDR1 and CDR2 from the germline V gene are MDHEN and SYDVKM. The CDR3 DNA sequence: TGTGCCAGCAGTCCAGGGACACCTTCCTACAATGAGCAGTTCTTC. Protein: CASSPGTPSYNEQFF.

The chain combines TRBV7-2 with TRBJ1-3; D not certain. This CDR3 spans 14 amino acids. Deletions cut 0 bases from V and 4 bases from J, with 7 bases between. CDR1 is SGHTA and CDR2 is FQGNSA in the germline V gene. As DNA, the CDR3 is TGTGCCAGCAGCTTAGCGCGCGGGGGAAACACCATATATTTT. Its protein is CASSLARGGNTIYF.

This chain joins TRBV2 and TRBJ2-7; no definite D call. The V and J ends lost 7 bases and 5 bases respectively, with 15 bases between them. This CDR3 is 13 amino acids long. Germline V gives CDR1 SNHLY, CDR2 FYNNEI. CDR3 sequence reads: CASTLWAGDEQYF. The CDR3 DNA reads as TGTGCCAGCACCCTATGGGCTGGCGACGAGCAGTACTTC.

This chain links TRBV6-5 with TRBJ2-2; D gene ambiguous. The CDR3 extends over 15 amino acids. With 5 bases removed from V and 6 bases from J, the gap between germline ends came to 16 bases. Per the germline V gene, CDR1 is MNHEY and CDR2 is SVGAGI. CDR3: CASSRTGSLAGELFF. The DNA of the CDR3 is TGTGCCAGCAGTCGAACCGGCTCCCTAGCCGGGGAGCTGTTTTTT.

This rearrangement joins TRBV6-5 to TRBJ1-1, with D hard to call. Deletions cut 2 bases from V and 1 base from J, with 11 bases between. CDR1 is MNHEY, CDR2 SVGAGI, per germline. This CDR3 spans 15 amino acids. The CDR3 region is CASSYPLQQNTEAFF. CDR3 nucleotide sequence: TGTGCCAGCAGTTACCCTCTTCAGCAGAACACTGAAGCTTTCTTT.

The rearrangement links TRBV4-3 to TRBJ1-3; D gene unclear. In germline, CDR1 is LGHNA, CDR2 YSLEER. This CDR3 region has 14 residues. Trimming stripped 1 base from V and 6 bases from J, with 10 bases between. CDR3 sequence: CASSQVVSVNTIYF. CDR3 coding DNA: TGCGCCAGCAGCCAAGTGGTGTCGGTAAACACCATATATTTT.

This chain links TRBV5-1 with TRBJ1-2; 7 bases align to TRBD1. This CDR3 has 15 residues. V was pared by 0 bases and J by 3 bases, with 5 bases of the junction left unmatched. Germline CDR1 and CDR2: SGHRS and YFSETQ. CDR3 protein: CASSLGPGQYYGYTF. The DNA for the CDR3 is TGCGCCAGCAGCTTGGGTCCGGGACAGTACTATGGCTACACCTTC. Full variable domain (rest looked up from reference TRBV5-1 and TRBJ1-2): KAGVTQTPRYLIKTRGQQVTLSCSPISGHRSVSWYQQTPGQGLQFLFEYFSETQRNKGNFPGRFSGRQFSNSRSEMNVSTLELGDSALYLCASSLGPGQYYGYTFGSGTRLTVV.

In regard to this clone: The junction shows a germline mismatch at one end, possibly a read error. The chain employs TRBV2 and TRBJ2-7; D is uncertain. The CDR3 consists of 12 residues. Germline values: CDR1 SNHLY, CDR2 FYNNEI. The CDR3 bases are TGTGCCAGCAGGGAAGGCGTCTACGAGCAGTACTTC. Residues: CASREGVYEQYF.